This is a list of T cell receptor beta chains from one sample in a study of Graves' ophthalmopathy and Graves' hyperthyroidism. TCRdb redid the calling of the multiplex PCR reads with MiXCR, one entry per CDR3 protein. The repertoire consists of 450,000 to 600,000 distinct CDR3 sequences, with about two fifths occurring once and the leading ten covering 3.5% to 4.5%. Sequenced: peripheral blood or thyroid tissue (not recorded which). Source of these receptors: an adult man with Graves' hyperthyroidism. The CDR3 runs from the conserved cysteine through the conserved F or W. Fields, in order: D gene, clone size, CDR3 length, V gene, J gene, CDR3 DNA, CDR3 protein. A D gene is named only where the DNA matches it firmly. Clone size is stated in some rows and not others, as once, few, many or a class when expanded.

TRBD2	once	17	TRBV24-1	TRBJ2-5	TGTGCCACCAGTGACGCGGGGGGCCGAGACAGCCAAGAGACCCGGTACTTC	CATSDAGGRDSQETRYF
TRBD2	NA	13	TRBV29-1	TRBJ2-5	TGCAGTGCCGGCAGATTAGCGGGAGAGACCCAGTACTTC	CSAGRLAGETQYF
NA	NA	12	TRBV2	TRBJ1-2	TGTGCCAGCAACCGGGAACGGTATGGCTACACCTTC	CASNRERYGYTF
TRBD1	NA	13	TRBV19	TRBJ1-2	TGTGCCAGTGGGACAGGGGCAGGGGGTGGCTACACCTTC	CASGTGAGGGYTF
TRBD1	NA	15	TRBV9	TRBJ1-6	TGTGCCAGCAGCGTAGCGGGACAGGGGATTTCACCCCTCCACTTT	CASSVAGQGISPLHF
TRBD2	many	14	TRBV5-8	TRBJ2-7	TGTGCCAGCACTCCCACTAGCGGGCTCTACGAGCAGTACTTC	CASTPTSGLYEQYF
TRBD1	NA	13	TRBV12-5	TRBJ2-5	TGTGCCAGCAGTTCGGACAGGGCGGAGACCCAGTACTTC	CASSSDRAETQYF
TRBD1	few	13	TRBV27	TRBJ1-2	TGTGCCAGCAGTTCTACAGGGGGCCGGGGCTACACCTTC	CASSSTGGRGYTF
NA	NA	15	TRBV7-8	TRBJ2-5	TGTGCCAGCAGCTTAGACGGGCGCTTGGGAGAGACCCAGTACTTC	CASSLDGRLGETQYF
NA	once	15	TRBV6-5	TRBJ1-5	TGTGCCAGCAGTTACTCAGGCGGGGCTCAAGAGACCCAGCATTTT	CASSYSGGAQETQHF
NA	many	14	TRBV9	TRBJ1-1	TGTGCCAGCAGCGGTGCTGGGGTGGCCACTGAAGCTTTCTTT	CASSGAGVATEAFF
TRBD1	NA	16	TRBV28	TRBJ2-5	TGTGCCAGCCGAAGTGGACAGGGTCGGGAACAAGAGACCCAGTACTTC	CASRSGQGREQETQYF
NA	NA	14	TRBV11-2	TRBJ2-3	TGTGCCAGCAGCTCCAAACAGAGAACAGATACGCAGTATTTT	CASSSKQRTDTQYF
TRBD1	NA	13	TRBV29-1	TRBJ2-4	TGCAGCGGCCGCCAGGGGGTTGGAAACATTCAGTACTTC	CSGRQGVGNIQYF
TRBD2	many	20	TRBV9	TRBJ2-5	TGTGCCAGCAGCGTAGAGCCCTTGAGGGAGGGGACCTCCCAATCAGAGACCCAGTACTTC	CASSVEPLREGTSQSETQYF
NA	NA	13	TRBV20-1	TRBJ2-7	TGCAGTGCTGGAGCGCTCGGGAGAAACGAGCAGTACTTC	CSAGALGRNEQYF
NA	many	15	TRBV29-1	TRBJ2-6	TGCAGCGTTGGTGTCTGGGAGGCTGGGGCCAACGTCCTGACTTTC	CSVGVWEAGANVLTF
TRBD1	NA	16	TRBV20-1	TRBJ2-5	TGCAGTGCTCCACTGACAGGGGTCGACATACAAGAGACCCAGTACTTC	CSAPLTGVDIQETQYF
TRBD1	NA	17	TRBV5-8	TRBJ2-2	TGCGCCAGCAGGATTGGGACAGGGATAGCGAACACCGGGGAGCTGTTTTTT	CASRIGTGIANTGELFF
TRBD1	NA	14	TRBV2	TRBJ2-7	TGTGCCAGCCTAACGGACAGGGGGGACAATGAGCAGTACTTC	CASLTDRGDNEQYF
NA	many	13	TRBV13	TRBJ1-6	TGTGCCAGCAGCTTAGGCGTCGGTTCACCCCTCCACTTT	CASSLGVGSPLHF
NA	few	11	TRBV7-9	TRBJ2-1	TGTGCCAGCAGCCGGGACATGAGGCAGTTCTTC	CASSRDMRQFF
NA	NA	12	TRBV7-9	TRBJ2-7	TGTGCCAGCAGCTTAGGAGCGGCCGAGCAGTGCTTC	CASSLGAAEQCF
NA	few	11	TRBV30	TRBJ2-7	TGTGCCTGGAGTGTGAGGTACGAGCAGTACTTC	CAWSVRYEQYF
NA	many	13	TRBV2	TRBJ2-5	TGTGCCAGCAGTGGGTTTTGGGGAGAGACCCAGTACTTC	CASSGFWGETQYF
TRBD2	NA	16	TRBV7-2	TRBJ2-7	TGTGCCAGCAGCTTGGGCGTGCGGGGGGCCTACAATGAGCAGTACTTC	CASSLGVRGAYNEQYF
NA	NA	14	TRBV4-1	TRBJ1-2	TGCGCCAGCAGCCAAGTGACTAGTAACTATGGCTACACCTTC	CASSQVTSNYGYTF
NA	NA	13	TRBV29-1	TRBJ1-1	TGCAGTTTGTGGGGGGCAGCTAACACTGAAGCTTTCTTT	CSLWGAANTEAFF
NA	NA	14	TRBV20-1	TRBJ1-4	TGCAGTGCCGAGCGGCGGGGGGAAGGAGAAAAACTGTTTTTT	CSAERRGEGEKLFF
NA	many	15	TRBV7-8	TRBJ2-6	TGTGCCAGCAGCTTAAGGGACTCTGGGGCCAACGTCCTGACTTTC	CASSLRDSGANVLTF
NA	many	17	TRBV15	TRBJ2-2	TGTGCCACCAGCAGAGATCGGGGGACGGCGAACACCGGGGAGCTGTTTTTT	CATSRDRGTANTGELFF
NA	many	15	TRBV6-6	TRBJ1-2	TGTGCCAGCAGCAACGCTCCGACAGGAAACTATGGCTACACCTTC	CASSNAPTGNYGYTF
NA	many	15	TRBV11-2	TRBJ1-4	TGTGCCAGCAGCTTAGCGATTGTAGCTAATGAAAAACTGTTTTTT	CASSLAIVANEKLFF
NA	NA	15	TRBV15	TRBJ1-4	TGTGCCACCAGCAGAGATCAGAGGGCAAGTGAAAAACTGTTTTTT	CATSRDQRASEKLFF
TRBD1	many	15	TRBV9	TRBJ1-5	TGTGCCAGCAGCGCCGGGACAGCTTCTAATCAGCCCCAGCATTTT	CASSAGTASNQPQHF
NA	few	15	TRBV29-1	TRBJ2-3	TGCAGCATAATGGAGGGGGCCGGGAACACAGATACGCAGTATTTT	CSIMEGAGNTDTQYF
TRBD1	many	13	TRBV2	TRBJ1-2	TGTGCCAGCAGGCTGACAGGGTACTATGGCTACACCTTC	CASRLTGYYGYTF
NA	many	14	TRBV7-7	TRBJ2-5	TGTGCTAGCAGCCGCGCAGGGGGGGGAGAGACCCAGTACTTC	CASSRAGGGETQYF
NA	NA	14	TRBV7-8	TRBJ2-7	TGTGCCAGCAGCTTCGCCGGGAAAGCCTACGAGCAGTACTTC	CASSFAGKAYEQYF
TRBD2	NA	16	TRBV20-1	TRBJ2-3	TGCAGTGCTAGAGCGTTCCTAGCGGGGAGCACAGATACGCAGTATTTT	CSARAFLAGSTDTQYF
TRBD1	NA	14	TRBV2	TRBJ1-2	TGTGCCAGCAGTGTAAGGGACAGGGGAGGCGGCTACACCTTC	CASSVRDRGGGYTF
TRBD1	many	14	TRBV20-1	TRBJ1-1	TGCAGTGCTAGAGGCCACAGGGGGGACACTGAAGCTTTCTTT	CSARGHRGDTEAFF
NA	NA	13	TRBV14	TRBJ1-4	TGTGCCAGCAGCCAATTCCTTAATGAAAAACTGTTTTTT	CASSQFLNEKLFF
TRBD1	few	16	TRBV7-9	TRBJ2-2	TGTGCCAGCAGCTTAGGAAGGACAGGGGTCACCGGGGAGCTGTTTTTT	CASSLGRTGVTGELFF
NA	NA	15	TRBV5-5	TRBJ1-5	TGTGCCAGCAGCTTGGCGGGGAGGGGTGGTCAGCCCCAGCATTTT	CASSLAGRGGQPQHF
TRBD1	few	13	TRBV12-3/TRBV12-4	TRBJ2-2	TGTGCCAGCAGTTCCGACAGGGCCGGGGAGCTGTTTTTT	CASSSDRAGELFF
NA	many	11	TRBV2	TRBJ2-5	TGTGCCAGCAGTGTTGAGGAGACCCAGTACTTC	CASSVEETQYF
NA	many	12	TRBV29-1	TRBJ2-7	TGCAGCGTTGGGGCAGGGAACTACGAGCAGTACTTC	CSVGAGNYEQYF
NA	many	12	TRBV20-1	TRBJ2-7	TGCAGTGCTAGAGTTAATATGGACGAGCAGTACTTC	CSARVNMDEQYF
NA	many	17	TRBV4-1	TRBJ1-6	TGCGCCAGCAGCCACCGATCCGGACGCATCAATAATTCACCCCTCCACTTT	CASSHRSGRINNSPLHF
NA	many	14	TRBV19	TRBJ1-2	TGTGCCACAAGGGAGCCGGGACTTAACTATGGCTACACCTTC	CATREPGLNYGYTF
TRBD1	once	14	TRBV12-3/TRBV12-4	TRBJ1-6	TGTGCCAGCCACCAGGGACAGGTTAATTCACCCCTCCACTTT	CASHQGQVNSPLHF
TRBD1	NA	14	TRBV7-3	TRBJ1-6	TGTGCCAGCAGCCCGACAGGGTCTTCTTCCACCCTCCACTTT	CASSPTGSSSTLHF
TRBD1	few	13	TRBV19	TRBJ1-2	TGTGCCAGTAGTTTCACGGGACAGGGAAGCTACACCTTC	CASSFTGQGSYTF
TRBD2	NA	15	TRBV6-5	TRBJ2-3	TGTGCCAGCAGGGATAGCGGGGGAGACACAGATACGCAGTATTTT	CASRDSGGDTDTQYF
NA	NA	12	TRBV20-1	TRBJ2-3	TGCAGTGCTAGAGAGGGGCCTGATACGCAGTATTTT	CSAREGPDTQYF
TRBD2	many	16	TRBV9	TRBJ2-7	TGTGCCAGCAGCGGGACTAGCGGGAGCAGGTCCTACGAGCAGTACTTC	CASSGTSGSRSYEQYF